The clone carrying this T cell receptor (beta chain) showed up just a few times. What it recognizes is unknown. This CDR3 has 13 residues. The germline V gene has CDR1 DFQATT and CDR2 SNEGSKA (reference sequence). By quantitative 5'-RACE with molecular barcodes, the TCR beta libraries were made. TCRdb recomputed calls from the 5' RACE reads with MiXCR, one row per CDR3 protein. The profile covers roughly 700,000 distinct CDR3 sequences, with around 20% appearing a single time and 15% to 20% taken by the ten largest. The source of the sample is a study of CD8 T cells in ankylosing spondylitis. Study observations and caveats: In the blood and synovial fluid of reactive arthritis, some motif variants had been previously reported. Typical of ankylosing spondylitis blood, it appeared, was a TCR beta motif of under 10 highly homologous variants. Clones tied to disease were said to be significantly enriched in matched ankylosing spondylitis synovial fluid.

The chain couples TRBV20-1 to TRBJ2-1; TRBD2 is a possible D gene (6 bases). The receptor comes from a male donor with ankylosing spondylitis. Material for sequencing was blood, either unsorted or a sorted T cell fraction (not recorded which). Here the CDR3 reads CSGTASYYNEQFF. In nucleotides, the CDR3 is TGCAGCGGGACTGCCTCGTATTACAATGAGCAGTTCTTC.